The 2 T cell receptor beta chains below come from one sample, sequenced in a study of OX40 agonist ivuxolimab in advanced cancers. The method was the immunoSEQ multiplex PCR assay. What TCRdb holds here is the immuneACCESS table cut down to in-frame rearrangements. Part of the clones is not present; checked against another copy, under half of the missing clones reflect an unresolved V gene, and the others are unexplained. Present in this sample are approximately 70,000 clones, roughly 88% of which were seen just once. The ten largest account for about 0.26% of the sample. The specimen was CD4+ or CD8+ T cells sorted from blood, collected in a trial of the OX40 agonist ivuxolimab. Receptors originate from an adult with an advanced solid tumor such as melanoma, head and neck, liver or kidney cancer.

J is TRBJ1-2 and V is TRBV25-1, with TRBD1 matching over 9 bases. This CDR3 has 15 amino acids. V gave up 8 bases and J gave up 2 bases; unmatched junction bases: 9. Germline V gives CDR1 MGHDK, CDR2 SYGVNS. CDR3 sequence: CASVGLQGANYGYTF. In nucleotides, the CDR3 is TGTGCCAGCGTGGGATTACAGGGGGCCAACTATGGCTACACCTTC.

This clone has more than one count but fewer than ten. V gene TRBV2 combines with J gene TRBJ2-7; TRBD1 aligns across 9 bases. The CDR3 length is 15 residues. The V gene end was trimmed by 5 bases and the J gene end by 5 bases; junction bases not matched to a gene: 10. From germline, CDR1 is SNHLY and CDR2 FYNNEI. CDR3: CASSKDRGGFHEQYF. The CDR3 DNA reads as TGTGCCAGCAGTAAGGACAGGGGAGGTTTCCACGAGCAGTACTTC.